This is a list of T cell receptor beta chains from one sample in a study of T cell responses to AZD1222 COVID-19 vaccine. Measured with immunoSEQ multiplex PCR; TCRdb has only the in-frame clones, and not every one. The sample records 150,000 or so clones, roughly nine tenths being singletons. The material was peripheral blood, obtained on day 0 of AZD1222 vaccination. Receptors were obtained from an adult in good health. Both conserved end residues are part of each CDR3. D genes are given only for firm matches. Size values are once, few and many counts, or a class for expanded clones, and some rows have none.

v_call	j_call	clone_size	d_call	cdr3_aa	cdr3_nt
TRBV5-4	TRBJ2-4	-	TRBD2	CASSSGGVAKNIQYF	TGTGCCAGCAGCTCCGGGGGGGTAGCCAAAAACATTCAGTACTTC
TRBV5-4	TRBJ1-1	-	-	CATGLRREPNTEAFF	TGTGCTACAGGTCTCCGGAGGGAGCCGAACACTGAAGCTTTCTTT
TRBV9	TRBJ1-2	once	TRBD1	CASSAGDREGYGYTF	TGTGCCAGCAGCGCCGGAGACAGGGAAGGGTATGGCTACACCTTC
TRBV7-9	TRBJ2-1	-	-	CASSLDGDSSYNEQFF	TGTGCCAGCAGCTTAGACGGGGATAGCTCCTACAATGAGCAGTTCTTC
TRBV2	TRBJ2-1	-	-	CASRDSYNEQFF	TGTGCCAGCCGCGACAGCTACAATGAGCAGTTCTTC
TRBV5-4	TRBJ1-1	once	-	CASSSYRAGKAFF	TGTGCCAGCAGCTCCTACAGGGCGGGGAAAGCTTTCTTT
TRBV7-9	TRBJ1-1	few	-	CASTLGGAHTTEAFF	TGTGCCAGCACCTTAGGCGGCGCTCATACCACTGAAGCTTTCTTT
TRBV11-2	TRBJ2-1	-	TRBD2	CASSFPLAGYVFNEQFF	TGTGCCAGCAGCTTTCCACTAGCGGGGTATGTTTTTAATGAGCAGTTCTTC
TRBV5-5	TRBJ1-2	once	-	CASSPLTGAYGYTF	TGTGCCAGCAGCCCCCTAACAGGCGCCTATGGCTACACCTTC
TRBV5-5	TRBJ1-1	-	-	CASSHLRQSEAFF	TGTGCCAGCAGCCACCTTCGGCAGTCTGAAGCTTTCTTT
TRBV29-1	TRBJ2-1	-	-	CSAEVGGGRNEQFF	TGCAGCGCTGAGGTGGGGGGAGGTCGCAATGAGCAGTTCTTC
TRBV4-1	TRBJ1-5	-	-	CASSPGRYSNQPQHF	TGCGCCAGCAGCCCCGGACGGTATAGCAATCAGCCCCAGCATTTT
TRBV5-1	TRBJ1-1	-	TRBD1	CASSGRTGVWSSTEAFF	TGCGCCAGCAGCGGAAGAACAGGGGTTTGGAGTAGCACTGAAGCTTTCTTT
TRBV20-1	TRBJ2-1	-	TRBD2	CSASLASSGGNNEQFF	TGCAGTGCTAGTCTCGCGTCTAGCGGGGGGAACAATGAGCAGTTCTTC
TRBV11-3	TRBJ2-5	-	-	CASSRRGQETQYF	TGTGCCAGCAGCCGTCGTGGGCAAGAGACCCAGTACTTC
TRBV2	TRBJ2-5	-	-	CASSEALRLGGAQETQYF	TGTGCCAGCAGTGAAGCGCTTAGGCTAGGTGGGGCCCAAGAGACCCAGTACTTC
TRBV7-8	TRBJ1-5	-	TRBD1	CASSLQGDRNQPQHF	TGTGCCAGCAGCTTGCAAGGGGACAGAAATCAGCCCCAGCATTTT
TRBV6-5	TRBJ2-5	-	-	CASSHPERTQYF	TGTGCCAGCAGTCACCCCGAGAGGACCCAGTACTTC
TRBV11-2	TRBJ2-5	-	TRBD2	CASSLVLAGGGQETQYF	TGTGCCAGCAGCTTAGTTCTAGCGGGGGGTGGGCAAGAGACCCAGTACTTC
TRBV27	TRBJ2-7	few	-	CASSLSSNAYEQYF	TGTGCCAGCAGTTTATCGAGTAACGCCTACGAGCAGTACTTC